These T cell receptor beta chains were read from a single sample in a study of beta chain features in type 1 diabetes. Sequencing was performed with immunoSEQ multiplex PCR; in TCRdb, only in-frame clones are kept and a portion is missing. The sample has 280,000 or so clones; approximately 15% are singletons. The specimen was naive CD4+ T cells from blood. These receptors came from a man younger than 35 with type 1 diabetes. CDR3s include the opening cysteine and the closing phenylalanine or tryptophan. The D gene is left open where the match is weak. Part of the rows lack a size; the others show once, few, many or a class for expanded clones.

CDR3nt: TGCGCCAGCAGCTTGAGACCGACACAAGAGACCCAGTACTTC
CDR3aa: CASSLRPTQETQYF
abundance: NA
j_gene: TRBJ2-5
d_gene: NA
v_gene: TRBV5-1

CDR3nt: TGTGCCAGTAGCTCCTATCGGGGACTAGCGGGACCCAATGAGCAGTTCTTC
CDR3aa: CASSSYRGLAGPNEQFF
abundance: NA
j_gene: TRBJ2-1
d_gene: TRBD2
v_gene: TRBV19

CDR3nt: TGTGCCAGCAGCTTAAGCGGGGGGCCTAGCGGGATGGTTGAGCAGTTCTTC
CDR3aa: CASSLSGGPSGMVEQFF
abundance: NA
j_gene: TRBJ2-1
d_gene: TRBD2
v_gene: TRBV7-6

CDR3nt: TGCGCCAGCAGCTTGAGCCCCGAATCCGTCCACGAGCAGTACTTC
CDR3aa: CASSLSPESVHEQYF
abundance: NA
j_gene: TRBJ2-7
d_gene: NA
v_gene: TRBV5-1

CDR3nt: TGTGCCAGCAGTTGGGCCCAGGGGGCAAGGGGAGAGACCCAGTACTTC
CDR3aa: CASSWAQGARGETQYF
abundance: few
j_gene: TRBJ2-5
d_gene: TRBD1
v_gene: TRBV28

CDR3nt: TGCAGTGCTAGTTTCCTCAATGAGCAGTTCTTC
CDR3aa: CSASFLNEQFF
abundance: few
j_gene: TRBJ2-1
d_gene: NA
v_gene: TRBV20-1

CDR3nt: TGTGCCACCAGCAGAGATTCGCTGGCTAGCTCAGGGAGGGGGGAGTTCTTC
CDR3aa: CATSRDSLASSGRGEFF
abundance: few
j_gene: TRBJ2-1
d_gene: NA
v_gene: TRBV15

CDR3nt: TGTGCCAGCAGTGACAGGGGAACAGATACGCAGTATTTT
CDR3aa: CASSDRGTDTQYF
abundance: few
j_gene: TRBJ2-3
d_gene: NA
v_gene: TRBV2

CDR3nt: TGTGCCAGCAGTTTCGTCCCGGGGGGCCAGCAGTACTTC
CDR3aa: CASSFVPGGQQYF
abundance: NA
j_gene: TRBJ2-7
d_gene: NA
v_gene: TRBV28

CDR3nt: TGTGCCAGCAGTAGTTTGGGACTTAAAGAGACCCAGTACTTC
CDR3aa: CASSSLGLKETQYF
abundance: once
j_gene: TRBJ2-5
d_gene: NA
v_gene: TRBV6-1

CDR3nt: TGTGCCAGCAGTTCCGGTTGGACAGGGGAAGGCTATGGCTACACCTTC
CDR3aa: CASSSGWTGEGYGYTF
abundance: NA
j_gene: TRBJ1-2
d_gene: TRBD1
v_gene: TRBV27

CDR3nt: TGTGCCACCAGCAGGGACAGGGGACCCAATGAGCAGTTCTTC
CDR3aa: CATSRDRGPNEQFF
abundance: NA
j_gene: TRBJ2-1
d_gene: TRBD1
v_gene: TRBV15

CDR3nt: TGTGCCTGGAGTGGACGGACAACGCAAGAGACCCAGTACTTC
CDR3aa: CAWSGRTTQETQYF
abundance: few
j_gene: TRBJ2-5
d_gene: NA
v_gene: TRBV30

CDR3nt: TGCAGCGTTGTGGACAGGGGGTATGGCTACACCTTC
CDR3aa: CSVVDRGYGYTF
abundance: NA
j_gene: TRBJ1-2
d_gene: TRBD1
v_gene: TRBV29-1

CDR3nt: TGTGCCAGCAGCCCCTGGGACAGGGGGCCCTATGGCTACACCTTC
CDR3aa: CASSPWDRGPYGYTF
abundance: NA
j_gene: TRBJ1-2
d_gene: TRBD1
v_gene: TRBV5-6

CDR3nt: TGTGCCAGTAGGGGGTTTCTAGCGGGGGCCTACAATGAGCAGTTCTTC
CDR3aa: CASRGFLAGAYNEQFF
abundance: NA
j_gene: TRBJ2-1
d_gene: TRBD2
v_gene: TRBV19

CDR3nt: TGTGCCAGCAGCTTACCGAGCTCCTATAATTCACCCCTCCACTTT
CDR3aa: CASSLPSSYNSPLHF
abundance: NA
j_gene: TRBJ1-6
d_gene: NA
v_gene: TRBV11-2

CDR3nt: TGTGCCAGCAGGCTAGACACCGGGGAGCTGTTTTTT
CDR3aa: CASRLDTGELFF
abundance: NA
j_gene: TRBJ2-2
d_gene: NA
v_gene: TRBV2

CDR3nt: TGTGCCAGCAGAAACCGGGACAGGGGGTCATCGCAAGAGACCCAGTACTTC
CDR3aa: CASRNRDRGSSQETQYF
abundance: few
j_gene: TRBJ2-5
d_gene: NA
v_gene: TRBV21-1

CDR3nt: TGCGCCAGCAGCCAAGATCACCTAGGAAGACTGGGAAACACCATATATTTT
CDR3aa: CASSQDHLGRLGNTIYF
abundance: NA
j_gene: TRBJ1-3
d_gene: NA
v_gene: TRBV4-3

CDR3nt: TGTGCCAGTAGTGTAAGGGGTAGTTGGAGCTCCTACAATGAGCAGTTCTTC
CDR3aa: CASSVRGSWSSYNEQFF
abundance: few
j_gene: TRBJ2-1
d_gene: NA
v_gene: TRBV19

CDR3nt: TGTGCCGGCTCTCCTAGCGGGGGCACAGATACGCAGTATTTT
CDR3aa: CAGSPSGGTDTQYF
abundance: NA
j_gene: TRBJ2-3
d_gene: TRBD2
v_gene: TRBV6-6

CDR3nt: TGTGCCAGTACTGATTCGGGATTAGCACAAGATACGCAGTATTTT
CDR3aa: CASTDSGLAQDTQYF
abundance: few
j_gene: TRBJ2-3
d_gene: NA
v_gene: TRBV19

CDR3nt: TGTGCCAGCAGCTTTGGTGGCAGGGGGAACACTGAAGCTTTCTTT
CDR3aa: CASSFGGRGNTEAFF
abundance: few
j_gene: TRBJ1-1
d_gene: NA
v_gene: TRBV7-9

CDR3nt: TGTGCCAGCAGCTCGGGACAAGGTTCCGTCTACACCTTC
CDR3aa: CASSSGQGSVYTF
abundance: NA
j_gene: TRBJ1-2
d_gene: NA
v_gene: TRBV7-2

CDR3nt: TGTGCCAGCAGTGCCAAACCGGGACAGTATAATTCACCCCTCCACTTT
CDR3aa: CASSAKPGQYNSPLHF
abundance: few
j_gene: TRBJ1-6
d_gene: TRBD1
v_gene: TRBV27

CDR3nt: TGCAGTGCTAGTTCTCAGGAGCCCCAGCATTTT
CDR3aa: CSASSQEPQHF
abundance: NA
j_gene: TRBJ1-5
d_gene: NA
v_gene: TRBV20-1

CDR3nt: TGTGCCACCAGCACCCGAACAGGGCCCTACGAGCAGTACTTC
CDR3aa: CATSTRTGPYEQYF
abundance: NA
j_gene: TRBJ2-7
d_gene: NA
v_gene: TRBV15

CDR3nt: TGTGCCAGCAGCGTAGGAGTCTCGGGGACAGGGATGCAAGAGACCCAGTACTTC
CDR3aa: CASSVGVSGTGMQETQYF
abundance: NA
j_gene: TRBJ2-5
d_gene: TRBD1
v_gene: TRBV9